Shown below are 31 T cell receptor beta chains from a single sample sequenced in a study of CD4+ T cells in melanoma. Profiling relied on immunoSEQ multiplex PCR, and the TCRdb table lists in-frame clones only, not all of them. This table has just over 14,000 clones, approximately 63% appearing once. Sequencing was carried out using cells from a culture (not recorded whether cultured in vitro). The receptors shown here come from a human donor with melanoma.

This clone was recorded once. The chain couples TRBV4-1 to TRBJ2-1, with D perhaps TRBD1 or TRBD2 (6 bases each). V lost 8 bases and J lost 5, with 13 bases in between. This CDR3 has 13 amino acids. Germline V gene lookup returns CDR1 MGHRA and CDR2 YSYEKL. For the CDR3, the DNA is TGCGCCAGCGTGGGGGGCCCCCACAATGAGCAGTTCTTC. Translation: CASVGGPHNEQFF.

This sequence joins TRBV6-5 and TRBJ1-2; D call uncertain. The CDR3 is made up of 13 amino acids. V dropped 6 bases and J dropped 4 bases, with 12 bases sitting between them. Germline lookup yields CDR1 MNHEY and CDR2 SVGAGI. The CDR3 protein is CASSNSFFYGYTF. CDR3 coding DNA: TGTGCCAGCAGCAACAGTTTTTTCTATGGCTACACCTTC.

CDR3 in DNA: TGCGCCAGCAGCTTGTGGGGGGACGGGGAGACCCAGTACTTC. Its translation: CASSLWGDGETQYF. The chain uses TRBV5-1 and TRBJ2-5, with D possibly matching TRBD2 (6 bases). The CDR3 consists of 14 residues. V was cut by 1 base and J by 5 bases, with 12 bases left in between. CDR1 is SGHRS, CDR2 YFSETQ, per germline.

The chain uses TRBV6-1 and TRBJ1-2, with TRBD1 as a possible D gene (6 bases). V shed 6 bases and J shed 2 bases, with 10 bases lying between them. The V gene's germline CDR1 is MNHNS and CDR2 SASEGT. The CDR3 consists of 13 residues. The CDR3 sequence is CASSVDRNYGYTF. DNA for the CDR3: TGTGCCAGCAGCGTAGACAGGAACTATGGCTACACCTTC.

V is TRBV5-1 and J is TRBJ2-7; the D gene is possibly TRBD1 (6 bases). CDR1 is SGHRS, CDR2 YFSETQ, per germline. Trimming took 9 bases from V and 3 from J, leaving 22 bases between them. The CDR3 sequence is 15 residues long. Here the CDR3 DNA reads TGCGCCAATACGACAGGCCAGATTATGCACTACGAGCAGTACTTC. It specifies CANTTGQIMHYEQYF.

The rearrangement links TRBV9 to TRBJ2-2; 9 positions agree with TRBD1. Per germline, CDR1 SGDLS and CDR2 YYNGEE. The J segment lost 7 bases and the V segment lost 4 bases, leaving 8 bases of the junction unmatched. This CDR3 region has 15 residues. The CDR3: CASSSRDRVIGELFF. CDR3 bases: TGTGCCAGCAGCAGCCGGGACAGGGTGATCGGGGAGCTGTTTTTT.

The gene calls are TRBV5-1 and TRBJ1-5; 9 bases line up with TRBD1. Germline assignment: CDR1 SGHRS and CDR2 YFSETQ. CDR3 size: 17 residues. Trimming cost V 0 bases and J 7 bases; bases outside gene matches: 11. CDR3 DNA: TGCGCCAGCAGCTTGGAGCCCCCGGGACAGGGTAAACAGCCCCAGCATTTT. As protein: CASSLEPPGQGKQPQHF.

The CDR3 DNA follows: TGTGCCAGCAGCCCCGGGGGACAGGGGCCCACCGGGGAGCTGTTTTTT. It yields the protein CASSPGGQGPTGELFF. V gene TRBV11-3 combines with J gene TRBJ2-2; TRBD1 agrees at 10 bases. The V gene's germline CDR1 is SGHNT and CDR2 YENEEA. V shed 5 bases and J 4 bases; nucleotides not matched to a gene: 7. The CDR3 sequence is 16 residues long. The whole variable domain, remainder taken from reference TRBV11-3 and TRBJ2-2, is EAGVVQSPRYKIIEKKQPVAFWCNPISGHNTLYWYLQNLGQGPELLIRYENEEAVDDSQLPKDRFSAERLKGVDSTLKIQPAELGDSAVYLCASSPGGQGPTGELFFGEGSRLTVL.

J is TRBJ1-6 and V is TRBV30; 9 nucleotides match TRBD1. Germline-derived CDR1 and CDR2 are GTSNPN and SVGIG (reference sequence). Trimming took 2 bases from V and 0 from J; bases not matched to a gene: 11. The CDR3 loop spans 19 amino acids. The DNA for the CDR3 is TGTGCCTGGAGTCGCTCCGGGACAGGGAGGAGCTCCTATAATTCACCCCTCCACTTT. As protein: CAWSRSGTGRSSYNSPLHF. The variable domain in full, with the rest retrieved from reference TRBV30 and TRBJ1-6, is SQTIHQWPATLVQPVGSPLSLECTVEGTSNPNLYWYRQAAGRGLQLLFYSVGIGQISSEVPQNLSASRPQDRQFILSSKKLLLSDSGFYLCAWSRSGTGRSSYNSPLHFGNGTRLTVT.

This clone rates as medium-sized. This chain connects TRBV18 to TRBJ1-2, with D unclear. Germline CDR1 KGHSH, CDR2 LQKENI. This CDR3 comprises 16 residues. V was clipped by 2 bases and J by 0 bases, with 13 bases between them. CDR3 sequence: CASSPSIVRANYGYTF. In DNA form, the CDR3 reads TGTGCCAGCTCACCATCAATAGTGCGAGCTAACTATGGCTACACCTTC.

This chain uses TRBV10-3 with TRBJ1-4; TRBD1 is a possible D gene (6 bases). CDR3 size: 13 residues. The V gene's germline CDR1 is ENHRY and CDR2 SYGVKD. Trimming stripped 4 bases from V and 8 bases from J, with 11 bases between. Written as DNA, the CDR3 is TGTGCCATCAGTGGGGGACATCGGGAAAAACTGTTTTTT. The encoded protein is CAISGGHREKLFF.

The DNA for the CDR3 is TGCGCCAGCAGGGATGTCTCTGGGGCCAACGTCCTGACTTTC. Protein sequence: CASRDVSGANVLTF. The V and J genes are TRBV5-1 and TRBJ2-6; no clear D gene. The V and J ends lost 5 bases and 0 bases respectively, with 6 bases between them. The CDR3 is 14 residues long. Germline CDR1 is SGHRS and CDR2 is YFSETQ.

This sequence joins TRBV29-1 and TRBJ2-3; 11 bases match TRBD2. This CDR3 comprises 16 residues. The junction had 8 bases not matched to a gene; V was cut back by 1 base and J by 5 bases. Per germline, CDR1 SQVTM and CDR2 ANQGSEA. The CDR3 nucleotides are TGCAGCGTTGAAGGGGGTAGCGGGGGGGTGATAGATACGCAGTATTTT. Its translation is CSVEGGSGGVIDTQYF.

This clone was observed once. The V and J genes are TRBV30 and TRBJ1-2; D is perhaps TRBD1 (6 bases). The CDR3 consists of 14 residues. Germline V gene sequence: CDR1 GTSNPN, CDR2 SVGIG (reference sequence). Trimming left V 7 bases short and J 4 bases short, with 19 bases between. The CDR3 DNA sequence: TGTGCCTTTCCTCGGGGGGGCCCGCTCTATGGCTACACCTTC. It specifies CAFPRGGPLYGYTF.

The chain joins TRBV18 to TRBJ2-7, with D possibly matching TRBD1 (6 bases). V was trimmed by 6 bases and J by 2 bases, leaving 11 bases between them. This CDR3 spans 13 amino acids. Per germline, CDR1 KGHSH and CDR2 LQKENI. CDR3 residues: CASSQGPTYEQYF. The CDR3 DNA follows: TGTGCCAGCTCTCAGGGGCCGACCTACGAGCAGTACTTC.

This chain's CDR3 is CAISRPGTADPNYGYTF. The CDR3 DNA reads TGTGCCATCAGTAGACCCGGGACAGCGGACCCTAACTATGGCTACACCTTC. The V call is TRBV10-3, the J call TRBJ1-2; 7 bases match TRBD1. The CDR3 has 17 residues. The V segment lost 5 bases and the J segment 0 bases; nucleotides outside the gene matches: 12. Looked up from germline, CDR1 is ENHRY and CDR2 is SYGVKD.

The chain combines TRBV11-2 with TRBJ2-2; the match to TRBD2 covers 8 bases. Germline V gives CDR1 SGHAT, CDR2 FQNNGV. The CDR3 is 14 amino acids. After removal of 5 bases from V and 4 bases from J, the junction contained 3 bases not matched to a gene. The CDR3 region is CASSIAGSTGELFF. As DNA, the CDR3 is TGTGCCAGCAGCATAGCGGGGTCCACCGGGGAGCTGTTTTTT.

This clone appeared a single time. The J gene is TRBJ2-1, the V gene TRBV5-6; the D gene could be TRBD1 or TRBD2 (6 bases each). The CDR3 totals 16 residues. The V gene's germline CDR1 is SGHDT and CDR2 YYEEEE. Trimming left V 1 base short and J 4 bases short, with 15 bases between. The CDR3 nucleotides are TGTGCCAGCAGCTTGAGAAGAGGGGGGTGGTACAATGAGCAGTTCTTC. Its translation is CASSLRRGGWYNEQFF.

The chain carries TRBV18 and TRBJ1-2, with a tentative D call TRBD1 (6 bases). The CDR3 spans 13 residues. CDR1 and CDR2 from the germline V gene are KGHSH and LQKENI. The V end was cut by 5 bases, the J end by 3 bases, with 10 bases between. Here the CDR3 reads CASSADRDYGYTF. As DNA, the CDR3 is TGTGCCAGCTCAGCGGACAGAGACTATGGCTACACCTTC.

This clone was seen only once. The chain combines TRBV19 with TRBJ1-1; TRBD1 might be the D (5 bases). The CDR3 length is 15 residues. Between the trimmed V and J ends, which lost 5 bases and 1 base, there was a span of 14 bases. Germline V gene lookup returns CDR1 LNHDA and CDR2 SQIVND (reference sequence). The CDR3 protein is CASSPGRVGNTEAFF. In DNA, the CDR3 is TGTGCCAGTAGTCCCGGCAGGGTGGGGAACACTGAAGCTTTCTTT.

In nucleotides, the CDR3 is TGTGCCAGCTCACCAACTGGGGTGAACACTGAAGCTTTCTTT. Translated, it gives CASSPTGVNTEAFF. This chain links TRBV18 with TRBJ1-1, with no clear D. This CDR3 is 14 amino acids long. Germline values: CDR1 KGHSH, CDR2 LQKENI. Trimming took off 2 bases at V and 0 bases at J, with 7 bases between the two ends.

This clone was observed once. CDR3 amino acids: CASSYVGEQYF. CDR3 bases: TGTGCCAGCAGTTATGTCGGTGAGCAGTACTTC. The chain joins TRBV6-6 to TRBJ2-7; unclear D gene. In germline, CDR1 is MNHNY, CDR2 SVGAGI (reference sequence). V was trimmed by 3 bases and J by 7 bases, leaving 7 bases between them. This CDR3 region has 11 residues.

V is TRBV18 and J is TRBJ2-7; TRBD1 might be the D (6 bases). Germline assignment: CDR1 KGHSH and CDR2 LQKENI. The CDR3 spans 13 residues. The V and J ends lost 11 bases and 0 bases respectively, with 14 bases between them. CDR3 loop: CAAAGESSYEQYF. CDR3 nucleotide sequence: TGTGCCGCAGCAGGGGAAAGCTCCTACGAGCAGTACTTC.

This chain connects TRBV19 to TRBJ2-5; D gene ambiguous. CDR1 LNHDA and CDR2 SQIVND come from the germline V gene (reference sequence). This CDR3 spans 11 amino acids. V lost 3 bases and J 5 bases, leaving 4 bases between the germline ends. The CDR3 loop reads CASSIRETQYF. The CDR3 nucleotides read TGTGCCAGTAGTATCCGGGAGACCCAGTACTTC.

J is TRBJ1-1 and V is TRBV19, with TRBD1 matching 9 bases. The CDR3 has 15 residues. From germline, CDR1 is LNHDA and CDR2 SQIVND (reference sequence). The V gene end was trimmed by 6 bases and the J gene end by 3 bases; junction bases not matched to a gene: 8. CDR3 sequence (DNA): TGTGCCAGTAGAGAAAGGGACAGGGATTACACTGAAGCTTTCTTT. Protein product: CASRERDRDYTEAFF.

This clone was counted between two and nine times. CDR3 sequence (DNA): TGTGCCTTACCGGTGCGACCCTATGGCTACACCTTC. This encodes CALPVRPYGYTF. The chain recombines TRBV7-9 with TRBJ1-2; D ambiguous. The CDR3 has 12 residues. Germline CDR1 SEHNR, CDR2 FQNEAQ (reference sequence). V was cut by 11 bases and J by 4 bases, with 14 bases left in between. The full variable domain, in which reference TRBV7-9 and TRBJ1-2 provide the parts outside the CDR3, is DTGVSQNPRHKITKRGQNVTFRCDPISEHNRLYWYRQTLGQGPEFLTYFQNEAQLEKSRLLSDRFSAERPKGSFSTLEIQRTEQGDSAMYLCALPVRPYGYTFGSGTRLTVV.

The chain recombines TRBV7-2 with TRBJ1-1; no definite D call. Germline CDR1 reads SGHTA; CDR2 reads FQGNSA. Trimming stripped 3 bases from V and 9 bases from J, with 20 bases between. CDR3 size: 15 residues. The CDR3 is CASSFSTDWWRKAFF. CDR3 DNA: TGTGCCAGCAGCTTCTCCACGGACTGGTGGCGGAAAGCTTTCTTT.

The chain couples TRBV6-5 to TRBJ1-6, with no clear D. Germline values: CDR1 MNHEY, CDR2 SVGAGI. The CDR3 runs 15 residues. Trimming pared 7 bases from V and 6 bases from J, leaving 16 bases between. The CDR3 DNA reads TGTGCCAGCACTAACGCCCCTGATTTTAATTCACCCCTCCACTTT. Translating it yields CASTNAPDFNSPLHF.

By share of the sample, this clone is medium-sized. The rearrangement links TRBV5-4 to TRBJ1-2, with 7 positions matching TRBD1. The ends lost 4 bases at V and 8 bases at J; junction bases unmatched: 11. Per germline, CDR1 SGHNT and CDR2 YYREEE (reference sequence). This CDR3 is 14 amino acids long. This CDR3 is CASSGQQGLGGYTF. The CDR3 coding sequence is TGTGCCAGCAGCGGGCAACAGGGGTTGGGGGGCTACACCTTC.

V and J are TRBV7-2 and TRBJ2-5; D may be TRBD2 (6 bases). The CDR3 consists of 11 residues. Germline V lookup: CDR1 SGHTA, CDR2 FQGNSA. The V gene lost 5 bases and the J gene lost 5 bases, with 6 bases spanning the gap. In DNA, the CDR3 is TGTGCCAGCAGCGGGGGGGAGACCCAGTACTTC. This gives the protein CASSGGETQYF. Full variable domain (rest looked up from reference TRBV7-2 and TRBJ2-5): GAGVSQSPSNKVTEKGKDVELRCDPISGHTALYWYRQSLGQGLEFLIYFQGNSAPDKSGLPSDRFSAERTGGSVSTLTIQRTQQEDSAVYLCASSGGETQYFGPGTRLLVL.

This clone is medium-sized (0.01 to 0.1%). The chain uses TRBV10-3 and TRBJ2-7; 12 bases align to TRBD1. This CDR3 comprises 14 residues. J was trimmed by 2 bases and V by 9 bases; bases with no gene match: 5. Germline CDR1 reads ENHRY; CDR2 reads SYGVKD. The CDR3 loop is CAMGRDRGPYEQYF. The CDR3 DNA is TGTGCCATGGGCCGGGACAGGGGGCCCTACGAGCAGTACTTC.